This TCR beta chain was identified in a study of cytomegalovirus exposure and HLA in healthy donors. In the study overall: Unique TCR beta sequences numbering approximately 100 million came from 150 million to 200 million T cells in an earlier analysis. Study-wide points: Across HLA loci, a later analysis found differing TCR association rates, with DRB1 most and HLA-C fewest. As confirmed in vitro, a few CMV-associated chains were specific for CMV antigens. Investigators reported 150 to 200 TCR beta chains as tied to cytomegalovirus.

Concerning this clone: No antigen is known for it.

With 7 bases clipped from V and 3 bases from J, the junction kept 6 bases outside the gene matches. The CDR3 runs 12 residues. CDR1 and CDR2 from the germline V gene are SQVTM and ANQGSEA. With 60 Vbeta and 13 Jbeta primers, the PCR was carried out. Repertoires were generated with immunoSEQ multiplex PCR, while TCRdb's copy carries only in-frame clones and drops some. The repertoire consists of more than 200,000 clones, with about two thirds occurring once and the leading ten covering about 2.8%. The receptor was isolated from a middle-aged man in good health and CMV-seropositive. The V gene is TRBV29-1, the J gene TRBJ2-7, with 7 bases lining up with TRBD1. Sequenced material: PBMCs. DNA for the CDR3: TGCAGCGGACAGGGTTCGGGCTACGAGCAGTACTTC. Amino acid sequence: CSGQGSGYEQYF.